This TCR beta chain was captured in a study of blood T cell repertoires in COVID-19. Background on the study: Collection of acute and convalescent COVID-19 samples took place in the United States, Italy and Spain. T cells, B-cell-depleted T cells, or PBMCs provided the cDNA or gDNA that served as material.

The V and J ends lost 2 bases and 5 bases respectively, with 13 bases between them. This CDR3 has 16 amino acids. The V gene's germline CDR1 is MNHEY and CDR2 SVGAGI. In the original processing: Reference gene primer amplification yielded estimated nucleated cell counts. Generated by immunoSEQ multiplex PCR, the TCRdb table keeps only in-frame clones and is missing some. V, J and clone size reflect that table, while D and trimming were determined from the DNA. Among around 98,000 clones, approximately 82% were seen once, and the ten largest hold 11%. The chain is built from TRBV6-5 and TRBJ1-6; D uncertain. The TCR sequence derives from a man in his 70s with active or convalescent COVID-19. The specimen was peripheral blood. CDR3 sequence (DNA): TGTGCCAGCAGTTACGGGTACGCTCAGGATAATTCACCCCTCCACTTT. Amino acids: CASSYGYAQDNSPLHF.